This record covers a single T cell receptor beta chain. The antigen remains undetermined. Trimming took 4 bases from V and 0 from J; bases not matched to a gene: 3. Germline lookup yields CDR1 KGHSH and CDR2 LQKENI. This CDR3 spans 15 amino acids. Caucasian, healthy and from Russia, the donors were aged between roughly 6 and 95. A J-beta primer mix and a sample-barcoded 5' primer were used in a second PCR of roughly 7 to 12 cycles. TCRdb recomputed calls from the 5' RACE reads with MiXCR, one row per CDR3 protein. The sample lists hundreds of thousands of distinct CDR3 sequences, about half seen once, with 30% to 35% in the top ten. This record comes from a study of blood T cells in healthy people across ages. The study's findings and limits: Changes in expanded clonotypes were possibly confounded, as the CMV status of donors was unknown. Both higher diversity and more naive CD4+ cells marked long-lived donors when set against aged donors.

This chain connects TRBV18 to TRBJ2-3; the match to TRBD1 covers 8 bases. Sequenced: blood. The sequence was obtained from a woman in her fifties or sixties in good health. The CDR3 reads CASSRDRRSTDTQYF. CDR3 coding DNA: TGTGCCAGCTCACGGGACAGGAGAAGCACAGATACGCAGTATTTT.